The 14 T cell receptor beta chains below come from one sample, sequenced in a study of blood T cells in healthy people across ages. The use of a sample-barcoded 5' primer and a J-beta primer mix characterized a second PCR of roughly 6 to 11 cycles. TCRdb re-derived calls from the 5' RACE reads in MiXCR, one entry per CDR3 protein. The repertoire has about 680,000 distinct CDR3 sequences, around 48% of them found once; the top ten carry 30% to 40%. Material for sequencing was blood. The origin of the receptors is a woman between 55 and 75 years old in good health.

The V call is TRBV18, the J call TRBJ2-5; D possibly corresponds to TRBD2 (6 bases). Deletions cut 8 bases from V and 1 base from J, with 20 bases between. This CDR3 has 16 amino acids. The germline V gene has CDR1 KGHSH and CDR2 LQKENI. CDR3 in amino acids: CASQRDSGSPQETQYF. DNA for the CDR3: TGTGCCAGCCAACGGGACTCAGGATCGCCCCAAGAGACCCAGTACTTC.

In DNA, the CDR3 is TGCGCCAGCAGCCGGAGCCTACCGGCCTACGAGCAGTACTTC. It encodes CASSRSLPAYEQYF. The genes are TRBV5-1 and TRBJ2-7; D remains ambiguous. CDR3 length equals 14 residues. From germline, CDR1 is SGHRS and CDR2 YFSETQ. V dropped 4 bases and J dropped 2 bases, with 13 bases sitting between them.

The chain recombines TRBV24-1 with TRBJ2-4; TRBD1 agrees at 8 bases. This CDR3 is 13 amino acids long. Trimming at V came to 3 bases and at J to 9 bases, leaving 3 bases not matched to a gene. The germline V gene has CDR1 KGHDR and CDR2 SFDVKD. The CDR3 spells CATSDGTGGIQYF. In nucleotides, the CDR3 is TGTGCCACCAGTGATGGGACAGGAGGCATTCAGTACTTC.

The table lists this clonotype with a few counts. J is TRBJ1-6 and V is TRBV15; D is uncertain. In germline, CDR1 is LNHNV, CDR2 YYDKDF (reference sequence). This CDR3 region has 14 residues. Trimming took 1 base from V and 5 from J, leaving 6 bases between them. CDR3 residues: CATSRVTDNSPLHF. DNA for the CDR3: TGTGCCACCAGCAGAGTTACAGATAATTCACCCCTCCACTTT. Full variable domain (remainder filled in from reference TRBV15 and TRBJ1-6): DAMVIQNPRYQVTQFGKPVTLSCSQTLNHNVMYWYQQKSSQAPKLLFHYYDKDFNNEADTPDNFQSRRPNTSFCFLDIRSPGLGDTAMYLCATSRVTDNSPLHFGNGTRLTVT.

CDR3 DNA sequence: TGTGCCAGCAGGGGAAGCGGGAGGTTGAAGTTCTTC. This translates into CASRGSGRLKFF. The chain carries TRBV6-2 or TRBV6-3 and TRBJ2-1; TRBD2 agrees at 9 bases. The germline V gene has CDR1 MNHEY and CDR2 SVGEGT. The V segment lost 6 bases and the J segment 14 bases; nucleotides outside the gene matches: 8. This CDR3 contains 12 residues.

The chain combines TRBV12-3 or TRBV12-4 with TRBJ1-1; TRBD1 might be the D (5 bases). V was pared by 6 bases and J by 7 bases, with 12 bases between. The CDR3 contains 12 residues. CDR3 loop: CASSGGALEAFF. CDR3 bases: TGTGCCAGCAGCGGTGGGGCCCTTGAAGCTTTCTTT.

The rearrangement uses TRBV14 and TRBJ2-4; D might be TRBD2 (6 bases). Germline V lookup: CDR1 SGHDN, CDR2 FVKESK. This CDR3 is built from 19 residues. Trimming removed 4 bases at V and 13 bases at J, with 35 bases between. CDR3 sequence reads: CASSRNLMLLGGEQEAQYF. CDR3 sequence (DNA): TGTGCCAGCAGCCGGAACCTCATGTTACTAGGAGGGGAACAAGAGGCCCAGTACTTC.

The rearrangement joins TRBV14 to TRBJ1-2, with TRBD1 identical over 7 bases. The CDR3 consists of 12 residues. Unmatched junction bases numbered 7, after V lost 5 bases and J lost 10 bases. CDR1 is SGHDN and CDR2 is FVKESK in the germline V gene. In nucleotides, the CDR3 is TGTGCCAGCAGCACAGGGGCGTTACACTACACCTTC. Residues: CASSTGALHYTF.

This clonotype was observed at least ten times. The chain uses TRBV14 and TRBJ2-1; TRBD1 matches at 9 bases. Trimming at V came to 9 bases and at J to 8 bases, leaving 8 bases not matched to a gene. There are 13 residues in the CDR3. Germline CDR1 reads SGHDN; CDR2 reads FVKESK. Written as DNA, the CDR3 is TGTGCCAGTAGACAGGGGGTCAGAGATGAGCAGTTCTTC. Translated: CASRQGVRDEQFF.

The chain carries TRBV12-3 or TRBV12-4 and TRBJ1-4; no firm D call. The CDR3 has 16 amino acids. The V end lost 1 base, the J end lost 8 bases, and 17 bases lay between the germline ends. CDR3 residues: CASSLGDGPSHEKLFF. The CDR3 nucleotides read TGTGCCAGCAGTTTAGGCGACGGCCCCTCCCACGAAAAACTGTTTTTT.

A remark on this clonotype: Compared with germline, one end of the junction differs, possibly owing to a read error. The chain is built from TRBV2 and TRBJ1-6; D not certain. The germline V gene encodes CDR1 SNHLY and CDR2 FYNNEI. The CDR3 consists of 14 residues. This chain's CDR3 is CASSEALRSSPPHF. In DNA, the CDR3 is TGTGCCAGCAGTGAAGCCCTACGGAGCTCACCCCCCCACTTT.

J is TRBJ2-1 and V is TRBV7-2; D not certain. The CDR3 extends over 16 amino acids. V lost 1 base and J 0 bases, leaving 10 bases between the germline ends. Germline CDR1 SGHTA, CDR2 FQGNSA. The CDR3 bases are TGTGCCAGCAGCTTAGGGGGATTCAGCTCCTACAATGAGCAGTTCTTC. Residues: CASSLGGFSSYNEQFF.

The rearrangement joins TRBV6-5 to TRBJ2-5; either TRBD1 or TRBD2 may fit D (6 bases each). The CDR3 is 14 amino acids. Germline CDR1 and CDR2: MNHEY and SVGAGI. Deletions cut 6 bases from V and 4 bases from J, with 15 bases between. The CDR3 here is CASRPTGARETQYF. CDR3 in DNA: TGTGCCAGCAGGCCCACGGGGGCTCGAGAGACCCAGTACTTC.

This clonotype was counted a few times. The chain carries TRBV6-2 or TRBV6-3 and TRBJ2-2, with D unclear. The germline V gene encodes CDR1 MNHEY and CDR2 SVGEGT. Trimming took 2 bases from V and 7 from J, leaving 8 bases between them. The CDR3 totals 13 residues. CDR3: CASSYGWVGELFF. In nucleotides, the CDR3 is TGTGCCAGCAGTTACGGCTGGGTCGGGGAGCTGTTTTTT.